This TCR beta chain was found in a study of blood T cell repertoires in COVID-19. Study-wide background: Acute-phase and convalescent COVID-19 samples originated in the United States, Italy and Spain. Nucleic acid was either cDNA or gDNA, and it came from T cells, B-cell-depleted T cells, or PBMCs.

The count of this clone is one. Germline values: CDR1 SGHDT, CDR2 YYEEEE. CDR3 length: 12 residues. J was trimmed by 9 bases and V by 7 bases; bases with no gene match: 7. As originally analysed: By means of reference gene primer amplification, nucleated cell counts were estimated. Measured with immunoSEQ multiplex PCR; TCRdb has only the in-frame clones, and not every one. The V and J calls and clone size come from that table; D and trimming were worked out from the DNA. The sample shows 100,000 or so clones, about 75% of them seen only once. This clonotype was sampled from a woman aged 65 to 85 with acute or convalescent COVID-19. The sample was peripheral blood. V usage is TRBV5-6 and J usage is TRBJ1-2; TRBD1 matches at 9 bases. As DNA, the CDR3 is TGTGCCAGCTCCGACAGGGGGTTGAGCTACACCTTC. Its protein product is CASSDRGLSYTF.